Presented here are 4 T cell receptor beta chains from one specimen sequenced in a study of T cells after yellow fever vaccination. TCRdb redid the calling of the 5' RACE reads with MiXCR, one entry per CDR3 protein. Of around 320,000 distinct CDR3 sequences listed, about 10% are singletons. Sequencing used CD4+ T cells sorted from PBMCs, obtained 45 days after the yellow fever booster vaccination. These receptors were obtained from a man aged 18-30 years who received the YFV17D yellow fever vaccine.

This clonotype was detected ten times or more. The chain recombines TRBV4-3 with TRBJ1-1, with a tentative D call TRBD1 (5 bases). This CDR3 has 13 amino acids. The V gene's germline CDR1 is LGHNA and CDR2 YSLEER. V shed 2 bases and J shed 5 bases, with 9 bases lying between them. The CDR3 loop reads CASSQNRQTEAFF. In nucleotides, the CDR3 is TGCGCCAGCAGCCAAAACAGGCAAACTGAAGCTTTCTTT.

This chain links TRBV4-1 with TRBJ1-5, with 9 nucleotides matching TRBD1. Losses at the gene ends were 5 bases for V and 1 base for J; bases not matched to a gene: 9. The CDR3 runs to 17 residues. CDR1 MGHRA and CDR2 YSYEKL come from the germline V gene. This CDR3 is CASSFRDRESSNQPQHF. DNA for the CDR3: TGCGCCAGCAGCTTCCGGGACAGGGAGTCGAGCAATCAGCCCCAGCATTTT.

The chain has TRBV7-2 and TRBJ2-3; perhaps TRBD2 as D (7 bases). The V and J ends lost 1 base and 6 bases respectively, with 17 bases between them. Per germline, CDR1 SGHTA and CDR2 FQGNSA. The CDR3 runs 16 residues. The DNA for the CDR3 is TGTGCCAGCAGCTTAGTTGCGGGGGCGGCACGTGATACGCAGTATTTT. Translation gives CASSLVAGAARDTQYF.

This chain links TRBV10-3 with TRBJ2-1; 10 bases are a match to TRBD2. Trimming took 6 bases from V and 5 from J; bases not matched to a gene: 4. CDR3 length equals 14 residues. Germline CDR1 is ENHRY and CDR2 is SYGVKD. As DNA, the CDR3 is TGTGCCATCAGGAGGGGACTAGCGAACAATGAGCAGTTCTTC. Its protein is CAIRRGLANNEQFF.